This T cell receptor (beta chain) originates from a study of T-cell reconstitution after alpha-beta-depleted transplantation in children (dated by TCRdb to between 2015 and 2016). Turning to the overall study: Using TCR repertoire profiling, the study followed T-cell immune reconstitution in a quantitative way in children after TCRalphabeta/CD19-depleted allogeneic hematopoietic cell transplantation. The full study reports these points: In some patients, the high TCRbeta diversity seen at day 60 was put down to recipient T cells and intrathymic progenitors that had survived conditioning. The frequencies of hyperexpanded clones fell over the following months, and after one year, T-cell counts and TCRbeta diversity were mostly attributed to newly produced T cells. About two months after transplant, the apparently early recovery of alphabetaT-cell counts reportedly depended on just several hundred clones that had expanded rapidly and came from non-depleted graft cells.

The meaning of the sample's treatment or condition label: allogeneic hematopoietic cell transplantation with graft depleted of TCRalphabeta T cells and CD19 B cells. TCRalphabeta/CD19-depleted allogeneic hematopoietic cell grafts were given to the transplant recipients, all of whom were children. On this clonotype: It has no known antigen specificity. Base qualities are missing; no much larger clone stands one base away.

Trimming leaves V shorter by 5 bases and J shorter by 8 bases, with the junction holding 11 bases beyond the gene matches. The CDR3, cysteine through phenylalanine, is 15 amino acids long. Kept here is only the CDR3 DNA, which spans 45 bases and is read in frame from base 1. Taken from the germline V gene (reference sequence), the CDR1 and CDR2 loops are SEHNR and FQNEAQ. Preparation of the library involved PCR. TCRdb records Illumina HiSeq 2500 as the sequencer. TCR library preparation used molecular barcoding, with unique molecular identifiers applied to normalize quantification of the TCRbeta repertoire. TCRdb passed the public sequencing reads through fastp at Q25 and MiXCR, retaining productive beta sequences. Entries that share a CDR3 protein sequence are merged under the most common genes and DNA. For this sample there are 900,000 or so distinct CDR3 sequences; roughly 15% appear just once. The ten largest clonotypes hold around 5% of the sample.

Here the chain combines TRBV7-9 and TRBJ1-2, and TRBD1 matches 10 of the central bases. The material sequenced was PBMCs, mostly from graft donor cells, taken 360 days after TCRalphabeta/CD19-depleted stem cell transplant. The receptor's source is a male patient younger than 18 who had a stem cell transplant for acute lymphoblastic leukemia, so the T cells may come from the graft donor. The CDR3 reads CASSHPGQGYVGYTF. The nucleotides read TGTGCCAGCAGCCATCCGGGACAGGGGTATGTCGGCTACACCTTC.